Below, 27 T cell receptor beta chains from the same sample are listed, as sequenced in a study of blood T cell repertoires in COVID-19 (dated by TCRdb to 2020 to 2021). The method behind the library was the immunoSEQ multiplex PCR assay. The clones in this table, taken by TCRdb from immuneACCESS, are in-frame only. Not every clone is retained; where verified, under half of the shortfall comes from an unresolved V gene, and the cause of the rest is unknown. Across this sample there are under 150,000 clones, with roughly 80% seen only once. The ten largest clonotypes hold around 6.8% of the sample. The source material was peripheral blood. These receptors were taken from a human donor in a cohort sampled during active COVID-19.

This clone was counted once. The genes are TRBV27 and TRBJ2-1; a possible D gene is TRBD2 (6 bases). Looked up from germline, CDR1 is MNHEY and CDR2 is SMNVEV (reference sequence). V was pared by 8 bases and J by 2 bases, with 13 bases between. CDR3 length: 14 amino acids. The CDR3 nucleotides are TGTGCCAGCCACGCGGGGCTTACCTACAATGAGCAGTTCTTC. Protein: CASHAGLTYNEQFF.

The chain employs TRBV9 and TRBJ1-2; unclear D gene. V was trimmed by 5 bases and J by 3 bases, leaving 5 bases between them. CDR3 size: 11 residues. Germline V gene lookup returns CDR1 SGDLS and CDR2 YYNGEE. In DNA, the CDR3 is TGTGCCAGCAGACGAGACTATGGCTACACCTTC. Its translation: CASRRDYGYTF.

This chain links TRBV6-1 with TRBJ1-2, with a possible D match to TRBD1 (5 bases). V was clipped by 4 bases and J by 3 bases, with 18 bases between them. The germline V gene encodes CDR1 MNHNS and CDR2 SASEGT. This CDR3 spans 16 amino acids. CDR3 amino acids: CASSGGWSWGDYGYTF. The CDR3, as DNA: TGTGCCAGCAGTGGAGGGTGGTCATGGGGGGACTATGGCTACACCTTC.

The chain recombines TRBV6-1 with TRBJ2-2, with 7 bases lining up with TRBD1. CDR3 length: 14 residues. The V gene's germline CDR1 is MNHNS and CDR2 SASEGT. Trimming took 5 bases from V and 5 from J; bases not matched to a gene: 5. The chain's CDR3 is CASSPRQGTGELFF. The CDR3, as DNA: TGTGCCAGCAGTCCCCGACAGGGAACCGGGGAGCTGTTTTTT.

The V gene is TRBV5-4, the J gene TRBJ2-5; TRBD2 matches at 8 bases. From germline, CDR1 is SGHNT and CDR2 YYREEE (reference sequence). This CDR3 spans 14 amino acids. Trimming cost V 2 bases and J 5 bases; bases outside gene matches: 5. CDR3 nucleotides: TGTGCCAGCAGCTTCGGGGGGGCCCGGGAGACCCAGTACTTC. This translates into CASSFGGARETQYF.

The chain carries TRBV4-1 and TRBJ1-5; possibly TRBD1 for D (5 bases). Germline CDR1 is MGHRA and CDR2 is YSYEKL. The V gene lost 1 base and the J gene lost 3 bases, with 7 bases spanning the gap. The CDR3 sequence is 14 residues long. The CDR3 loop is CASSQGQNNQPQHF. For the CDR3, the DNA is TGCGCCAGCAGCCAAGGACAGAACAATCAGCCCCAGCATTTT.

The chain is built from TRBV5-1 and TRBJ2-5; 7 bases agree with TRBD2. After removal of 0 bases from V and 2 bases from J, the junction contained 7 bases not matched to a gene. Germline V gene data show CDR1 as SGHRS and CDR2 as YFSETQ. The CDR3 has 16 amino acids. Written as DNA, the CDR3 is TGCGCCAGCAGCTTGGGATCGGGGGGAGAGCAAGAGACCCAGTACTTC. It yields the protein CASSLGSGGEQETQYF. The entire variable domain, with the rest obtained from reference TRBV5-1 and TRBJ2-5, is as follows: KAGVTQTPRYLIKTRGQQVTLSCSPISGHRSVSWYQQTPGQGLQFLFEYFSETQRNKGNFPGRFSGRQFSNSRSEMNVSTLELGDSALYLCASSLGSGGEQETQYFGPGTRLLVL.

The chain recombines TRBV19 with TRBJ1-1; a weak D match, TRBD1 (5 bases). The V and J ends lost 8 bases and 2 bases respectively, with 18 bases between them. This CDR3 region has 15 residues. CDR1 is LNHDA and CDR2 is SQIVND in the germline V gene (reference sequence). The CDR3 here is CASFQVRWGNTEAFF. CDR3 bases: TGTGCCAGTTTTCAGGTCCGGTGGGGCAACACTGAAGCTTTCTTT.

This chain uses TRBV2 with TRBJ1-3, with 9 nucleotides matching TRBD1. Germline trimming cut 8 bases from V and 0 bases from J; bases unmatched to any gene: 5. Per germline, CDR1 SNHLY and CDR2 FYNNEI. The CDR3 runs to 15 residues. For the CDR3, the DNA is TGTGCCAGCCGACAGGGGGACTTCTCTGGAAACACCATATATTTT. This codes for CASRQGDFSGNTIYF.

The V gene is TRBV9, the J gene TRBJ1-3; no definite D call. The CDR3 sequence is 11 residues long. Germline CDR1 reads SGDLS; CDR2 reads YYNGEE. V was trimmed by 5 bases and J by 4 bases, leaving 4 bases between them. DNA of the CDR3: TGTGCCAGCAGAAGCGGAAACACCATATATTTT. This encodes CASRSGNTIYF.

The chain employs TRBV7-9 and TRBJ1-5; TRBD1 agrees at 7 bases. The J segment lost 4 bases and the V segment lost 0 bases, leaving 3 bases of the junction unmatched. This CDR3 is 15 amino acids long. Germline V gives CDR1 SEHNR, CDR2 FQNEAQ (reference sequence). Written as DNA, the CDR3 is TGTGCCAGCAGCTTAGCGGAGACAGGGAATCAGCCCCAGCATTTT. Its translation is CASSLAETGNQPQHF.

CDR3 sequence (DNA): TGTGCCAGCAGCTCTAGGGACAGGGCTTACACCGGGGAGCTGTTTTTT. Its protein product is CASSSRDRAYTGELFF. The chain couples TRBV5-4 to TRBJ2-2, with 9 bases fitting TRBD1. CDR1 is SGHNT, CDR2 YYREEE, per germline (reference sequence). Trimming at V came to 3 bases and at J to 3 bases, leaving 6 bases not matched to a gene. This CDR3 spans 16 amino acids.

Here the CDR3 reads CASSDSDRNTEAFF. The CDR3 nucleotides read TGTGCCAGCAGTGACTCGGACAGGAACACTGAAGCTTTCTTT. The rearrangement joins TRBV6-4 to TRBJ1-1; a weak D match, TRBD1 (6 bases). This CDR3 contains 14 residues. Trimming took off 0 bases at V and 1 base at J, with 6 bases between the two ends. Germline V gene data show CDR1 as MRHNA and CDR2 as SNTAGT.

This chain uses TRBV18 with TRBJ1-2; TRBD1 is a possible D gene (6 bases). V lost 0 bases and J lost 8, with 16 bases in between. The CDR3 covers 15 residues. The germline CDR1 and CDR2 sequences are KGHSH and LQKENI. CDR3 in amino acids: CASSPPGQPGGGYTF. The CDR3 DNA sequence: TGTGCCAGCTCACCACCTGGACAGCCCGGGGGGGGCTACACCTTC. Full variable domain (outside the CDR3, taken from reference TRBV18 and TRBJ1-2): NAGVMQNPRHLVRRRGQEARLRCSPMKGHSHVYWYRQLPEEGLKFMVYLQKENIIDESGMPKERFSAEFPKEGPSILRIQQVVRGDSAAYFCASSPPGQPGGGYTFGSGTRLTVV.

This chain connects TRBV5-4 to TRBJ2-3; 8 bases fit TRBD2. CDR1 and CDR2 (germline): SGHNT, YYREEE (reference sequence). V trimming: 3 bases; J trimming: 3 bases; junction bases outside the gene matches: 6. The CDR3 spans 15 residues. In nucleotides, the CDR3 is TGTGCCAGCAGCTCAAGCGGGGGATGGACAGATACGCAGTATTTT. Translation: CASSSSGGWTDTQYF. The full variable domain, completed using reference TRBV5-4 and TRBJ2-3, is ETGVTQSPTHLIKTRGQQVTLRCSSQSGHNTVSWYQQALGQGPQFIFQYYREEENGRGNFPPRFSGLQFPNYSSELNVNALELDDSALYLCASSSSGGWTDTQYFGPGTRLTVL.

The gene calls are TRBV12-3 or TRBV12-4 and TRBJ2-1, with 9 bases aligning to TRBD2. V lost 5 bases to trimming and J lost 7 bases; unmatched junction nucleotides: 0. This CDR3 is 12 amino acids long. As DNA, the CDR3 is TGTGCCAGCAGTAGCGGGGGGAATGAGCAGTTCTTC. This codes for CASSSGGNEQFF.

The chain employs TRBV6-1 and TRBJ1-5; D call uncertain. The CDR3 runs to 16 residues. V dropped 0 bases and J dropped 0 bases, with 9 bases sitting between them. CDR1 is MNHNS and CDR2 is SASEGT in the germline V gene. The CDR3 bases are TGTGCCAGCAGTGAAGCGAACGCCTATAGCAATCAGCCCCAGCATTTT. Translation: CASSEANAYSNQPQHF.

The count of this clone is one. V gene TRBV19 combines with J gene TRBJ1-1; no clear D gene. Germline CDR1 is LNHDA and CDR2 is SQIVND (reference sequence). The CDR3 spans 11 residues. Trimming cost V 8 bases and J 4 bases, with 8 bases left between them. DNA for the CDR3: TGTGCCAGTGGCCTAGTCACTGAAGCTTTCTTT. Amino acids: CASGLVTEAFF.

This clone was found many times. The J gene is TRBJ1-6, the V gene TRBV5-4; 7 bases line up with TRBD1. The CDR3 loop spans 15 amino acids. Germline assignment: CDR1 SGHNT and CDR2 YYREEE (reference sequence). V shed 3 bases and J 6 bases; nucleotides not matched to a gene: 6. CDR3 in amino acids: CASSSGQETNSPLHF. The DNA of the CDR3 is TGTGCCAGCAGCTCCGGACAGGAGACTAATTCACCCCTCCACTTT.

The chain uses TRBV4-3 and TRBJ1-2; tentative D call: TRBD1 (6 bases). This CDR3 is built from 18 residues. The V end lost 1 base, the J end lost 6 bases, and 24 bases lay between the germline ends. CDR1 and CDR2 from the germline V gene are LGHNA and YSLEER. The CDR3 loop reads CASSQGSPLLRGSDGYTF. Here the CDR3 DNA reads TGCGCCAGCAGCCAAGGCTCGCCTCTCCTCAGGGGTTCTGATGGCTACACCTTC.

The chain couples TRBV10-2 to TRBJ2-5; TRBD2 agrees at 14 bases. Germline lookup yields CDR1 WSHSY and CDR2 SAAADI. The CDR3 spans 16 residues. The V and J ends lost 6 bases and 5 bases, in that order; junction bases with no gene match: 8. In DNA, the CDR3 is TGCGCCAGCAGACGACTAGCGGGGGGGATAGGGGAGACCCAGTACTTC. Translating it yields CASRRLAGGIGETQYF.

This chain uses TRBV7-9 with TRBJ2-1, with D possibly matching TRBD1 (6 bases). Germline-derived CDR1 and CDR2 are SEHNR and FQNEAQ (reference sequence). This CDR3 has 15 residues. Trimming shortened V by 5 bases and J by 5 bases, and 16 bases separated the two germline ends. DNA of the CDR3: TGTGCCAGCAGCCGTATCAGGGGCCAAGACAATGAGCAGTTCTTC. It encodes CASSRIRGQDNEQFF.

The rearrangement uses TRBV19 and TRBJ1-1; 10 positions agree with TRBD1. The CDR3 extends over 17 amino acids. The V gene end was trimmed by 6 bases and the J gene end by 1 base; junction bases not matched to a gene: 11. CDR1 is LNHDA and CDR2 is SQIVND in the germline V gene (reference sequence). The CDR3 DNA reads TGTGCCAGTAGAGATAGGGGGACAGGGGTGGAGAACACTGAAGCTTTCTTT. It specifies CASRDRGTGVENTEAFF. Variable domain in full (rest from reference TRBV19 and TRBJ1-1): DGGITQSPKYLFRKEGQNVTLSCEQNLNHDAMYWYRQDPGQGLRLIYYSQIVNDFQKGDIAEGYSVSREKKESFPLTVTSAQKNPTAFYLCASRDRGTGVENTEAFFGQGTRLTVV.

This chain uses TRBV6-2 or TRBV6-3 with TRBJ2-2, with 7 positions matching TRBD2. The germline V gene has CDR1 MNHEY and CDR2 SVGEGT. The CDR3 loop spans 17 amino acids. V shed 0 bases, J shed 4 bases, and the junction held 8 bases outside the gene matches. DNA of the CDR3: TGTGCCAGCAGTTACTCGAATATGCGGGGGAGCACCGGGGAGCTGTTTTTT. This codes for CASSYSNMRGSTGELFF.

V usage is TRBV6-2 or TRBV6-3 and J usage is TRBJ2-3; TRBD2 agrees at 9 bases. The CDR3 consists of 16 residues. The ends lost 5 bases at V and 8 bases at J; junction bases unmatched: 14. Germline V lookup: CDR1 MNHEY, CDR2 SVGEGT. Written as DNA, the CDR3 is TGTGCCAGCAGTCCCATCCGAGCGGGGGGCCCGTTTACGCAGTATTTT. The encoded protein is CASSPIRAGGPFTQYF.

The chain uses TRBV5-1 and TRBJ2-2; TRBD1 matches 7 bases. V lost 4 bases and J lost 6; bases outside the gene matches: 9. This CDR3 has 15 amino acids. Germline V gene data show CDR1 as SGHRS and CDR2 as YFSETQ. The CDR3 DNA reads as TGCGCCAGCAGCAACCCCCGTCAGGGGGCCGGGGAGCTGTTTTTT. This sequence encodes CASSNPRQGAGELFF.

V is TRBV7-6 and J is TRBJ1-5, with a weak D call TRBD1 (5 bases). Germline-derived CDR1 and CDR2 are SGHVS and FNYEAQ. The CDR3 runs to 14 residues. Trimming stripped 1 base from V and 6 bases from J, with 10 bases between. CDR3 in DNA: TGTGCCAGCAGCTTAGAGCAGGGTGGTCAGCCCCAGCATTTT. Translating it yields CASSLEQGGQPQHF.